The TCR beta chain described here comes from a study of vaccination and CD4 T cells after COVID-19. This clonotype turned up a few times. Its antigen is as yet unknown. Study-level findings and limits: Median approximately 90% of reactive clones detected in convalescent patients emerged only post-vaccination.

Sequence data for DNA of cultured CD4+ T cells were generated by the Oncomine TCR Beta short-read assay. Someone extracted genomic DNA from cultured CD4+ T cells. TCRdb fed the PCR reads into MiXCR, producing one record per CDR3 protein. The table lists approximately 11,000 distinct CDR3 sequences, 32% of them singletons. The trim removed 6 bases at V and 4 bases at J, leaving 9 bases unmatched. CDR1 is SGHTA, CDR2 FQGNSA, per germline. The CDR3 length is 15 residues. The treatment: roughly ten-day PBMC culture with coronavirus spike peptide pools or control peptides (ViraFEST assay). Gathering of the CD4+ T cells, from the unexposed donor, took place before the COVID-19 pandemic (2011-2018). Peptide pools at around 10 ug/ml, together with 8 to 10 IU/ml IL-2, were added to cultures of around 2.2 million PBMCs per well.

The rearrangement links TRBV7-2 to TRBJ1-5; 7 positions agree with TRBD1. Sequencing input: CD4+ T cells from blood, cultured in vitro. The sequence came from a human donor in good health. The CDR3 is CASSPDRRLNQPQHF. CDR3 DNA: TGTGCCAGCAGTCCGGACAGGAGACTTAATCAGCCCCAGCATTTT.